This passage covers 27 T cell receptor beta chains from one sample sequenced in a study of blood T cell repertoires in COVID-19. Sequenced by immunoSEQ multiplex PCR; TCRdb stores in-frame clones only, minus some. The sample shows 130,000 to 150,000 clones, over 65% of them seen only once. What was sequenced was peripheral blood. The receptors were sampled from a human donor in a cohort sampled during active COVID-19.

V is TRBV5-1 and J is TRBJ2-1, with D perhaps matching TRBD2 (10 bases). Germline CDR1 reads SGHRS; CDR2 reads YFSETQ. This CDR3 region has 18 residues. V gave up 2 bases and J gave up 6 bases, with 24 bases separating them. The CDR3 bases are TGCGCCAGCAGCTTACAGGGGGCTTCAGCGGGAGGGCCCAATGAGCAGTTCTTC. Translation gives CASSLQGASAGGPNEQFF.

V usage is TRBV6-5 and J usage is TRBJ1-1; the D gene is possibly TRBD1 (6 bases). Looked up from germline, CDR1 is MNHEY and CDR2 is SVGAGI. The V and J ends lost 5 bases and 6 bases respectively, with 16 bases between them. The CDR3 extends over 14 amino acids. Here the CDR3 reads CASSPQGSTAEAFF. For the CDR3, the DNA is TGTGCCAGCAGTCCCCAGGGGTCTACCGCTGAAGCTTTCTTT.

The chain combines TRBV24-1 with TRBJ1-1; D not resolved. This CDR3 is 15 amino acids long. V dropped 0 bases and J dropped 0 bases, with 7 bases sitting between them. Germline CDR1 reads KGHDR; CDR2 reads SFDVKD. The CDR3 DNA sequence: TGTGCCACCAGTGATTTGCAGGTGATGAACACTGAAGCTTTCTTT. The encoded protein is CATSDLQVMNTEAFF.

This chain links TRBV5-4 with TRBJ1-1, with TRBD1 identical over 7 bases. The V gene's germline CDR1 is SGHNT and CDR2 YYREEE (reference sequence). After removal of 4 bases from V and 6 bases from J, the junction contained 6 bases not matched to a gene. The CDR3 spans 13 residues. CDR3 residues: CASSQIGTAEAFF. The CDR3 region has the DNA TGTGCCAGCAGCCAAATCGGGACAGCTGAAGCTTTCTTT.

The rearrangement links TRBV6-1 to TRBJ1-4; the D gene is possibly TRBD1 (5 bases). This CDR3 is built from 14 residues. The germline V gene encodes CDR1 MNHNS and CDR2 SASEGT. Trimming pared 1 base from V and 7 bases from J, leaving 10 bases between. This CDR3 reads CASSEVRVGEKLFF. The CDR3 DNA follows: TGTGCCAGCAGTGAAGTCAGGGTGGGTGAAAAACTGTTTTTT.

The chain recombines TRBV27 with TRBJ2-1; possible D gene TRBD2, 6 bases. Trimming shortened V by 8 bases and J by 7 bases, and 12 bases separated the two germline ends. Germline CDR1 MNHEY, CDR2 SMNVEV (reference sequence). The CDR3 contains 12 residues. CDR3 DNA: TGTGCCAGCCGGGGCCTAGCGAATGAGCAGTTCTTC. Translating it yields CASRGLANEQFF.

The V and J genes are TRBV5-1 and TRBJ2-3, with 8 bases aligning to TRBD1. Trimming took 4 bases from V and 2 from J; bases not matched to a gene: 12. The germline CDR1 and CDR2 sequences are SGHRS and YFSETQ. This CDR3 spans 17 amino acids. The CDR3 here is CASSQGLGTGNTDTQYF. The CDR3 region has the DNA TGCGCCAGCAGCCAGGGACTCGGGACAGGTAACACAGATACGCAGTATTTT. The full variable domain, with the rest looked up from reference TRBV5-1 and TRBJ2-3, is KAGVTQTPRYLIKTRGQQVTLSCSPISGHRSVSWYQQTPGQGLQFLFEYFSETQRNKGNFPGRFSGRQFSNSRSEMNVSTLELGDSALYLCASSQGLGTGNTDTQYFGPGTRLTVL.

This clone appeared a few times. The V gene is TRBV18, the J gene TRBJ1-4; no definite D call. Germline CDR1 is KGHSH and CDR2 is LQKENI. The CDR3 is 13 residues long. Trimming shortened V by 2 bases and J by 7 bases, and 8 bases separated the two germline ends. The CDR3 loop is CASSPSISEKLFF. The CDR3 DNA reads as TGTGCCAGCTCACCATCGATTAGTGAAAAACTGTTTTTT.

The gene calls are TRBV24-1 and TRBJ2-1, with TRBD2 identical over 9 bases. The V segment lost 3 bases and the J segment 2 bases; nucleotides outside the gene matches: 7. CDR1 and CDR2 (germline): KGHDR, SFDVKD. The CDR3 loop spans 17 amino acids. The CDR3 coding sequence is TGTGCCACCAGTGATCTCGGACTAGCGTTCCCCTACAATGAGCAGTTCTTC. Translated: CATSDLGLAFPYNEQFF.

This rearrangement joins TRBV7-9 to TRBJ1-2; 9 bases fit TRBD1. Germline assignment: CDR1 SEHNR and CDR2 FQNEAQ (reference sequence). There are 13 residues in the CDR3. Trimming removed 3 bases from V and 5 bases from J; junction bases left unmatched: 1. DNA of the CDR3: TGTGCCAGCAGCTTCGGGACAGGGTATGGCTACACCTTC. Encoded protein: CASSFGTGYGYTF.

V and J are TRBV7-3 and TRBJ2-3; 13 bases are a match to TRBD2. Per the germline V gene, CDR1 is SGHTA and CDR2 is FQGTGA. V gave up 4 bases and J gave up 4 bases; unmatched junction bases: 2. The CDR3 loop spans 15 amino acids. The CDR3 spells CASSSGLAGADTQYF. Here the CDR3 DNA reads TGTGCCAGCAGCTCCGGACTAGCGGGAGCAGATACGCAGTATTTT.

The chain joins TRBV7-8 to TRBJ2-5, with 8 bases lining up with TRBD2. The germline V gene encodes CDR1 SGHVS and CDR2 FQNEAQ. The CDR3 is 13 residues long. J was trimmed by 4 bases and V by 3 bases; bases with no gene match: 1. This chain's CDR3 is CASSFGGGETQYF. In DNA form, the CDR3 reads TGTGCCAGCAGCTTCGGGGGGGGAGAGACCCAGTACTTC.

This rearrangement joins TRBV4-2 to TRBJ2-1; possibly TRBD1 for D (6 bases). Germline V gene sequence: CDR1 LGHNA, CDR2 YNFKEQ. The CDR3 contains 16 residues. The V gene lost 1 base and the J gene lost 3 bases, with 13 bases spanning the gap. The CDR3 sequence: CASSQAGQLNYNEQFF. The CDR3 DNA sequence: TGTGCCAGCAGCCAAGCAGGACAGCTAAACTACAATGAGCAGTTCTTC.

The CDR3 region has the DNA TGTGCCAGCAGCCTCCAGGGGGCGGGTGAGCAGTACTTC. Its translation is CASSLQGAGEQYF. The chain joins TRBV7-8 to TRBJ2-7, with 8 bases identical to TRBD1. The CDR3 is made up of 13 amino acids. Germline trimming cut 5 bases from V and 7 bases from J; bases unmatched to any gene: 7. The germline V gene has CDR1 SGHVS and CDR2 FQNEAQ.

The V gene is TRBV5-8, the J gene TRBJ1-5, with TRBD1 as a possible D gene (5 bases). With 1 base removed from V and 0 bases from J, the gap between germline ends came to 14 bases. Per the germline V gene, CDR1 is SGHTS and CDR2 is YDEGEE. This CDR3 has 17 amino acids. The CDR3 here is CASSLKIDSYSNQPQHF. In DNA, the CDR3 is TGTGCCAGCAGCTTGAAAATTGACAGTTATAGCAATCAGCCCCAGCATTTT.

The chain couples TRBV5-8 to TRBJ1-3; D is ambiguous. The CDR3 covers 17 residues. Trimming stripped 0 bases from V and 0 bases from J, with 13 bases between. Germline V gene lookup returns CDR1 SGHTS and CDR2 YDEGEE. The CDR3 DNA follows: TGTGCCAGCAGCTTGGTCCCCGAACAGATCTCTGGAAACACCATATATTTT. This codes for CASSLVPEQISGNTIYF.

The chain couples TRBV2 to TRBJ1-1; D gene ambiguous. The CDR3 is 11 amino acids. V lost 7 bases, J lost 6 bases, and 9 bases lay in between. Per the germline V gene, CDR1 is SNHLY and CDR2 is FYNNEI. The CDR3 is CASTGSPEAFF. CDR3 nucleotide sequence: TGTGCCAGCACCGGTAGCCCTGAAGCTTTCTTT.

The chain is built from TRBV14 and TRBJ2-2; D ambiguous. CDR1 is SGHDN, CDR2 FVKESK, per germline. Trimming removed 4 bases from V and 4 bases from J, with 7 bases in between. The CDR3 is made up of 13 amino acids. CDR3 in amino acids: CASSLRPTGELFF. Written as DNA, the CDR3 is TGTGCCAGCAGCCTTCGTCCCACCGGGGAGCTGTTTTTT. The entire variable domain, with the rest obtained from reference TRBV14 and TRBJ2-2, is as follows: EAGVTQFPSHSVIEKGQTVTLRCDPISGHDNLYWYRRVMGKEIKFLLHFVKESKQDESGMPNNRFLAERTGGTYSTLKVQPAELEDSGVYFCASSLRPTGELFFGEGSRLTVL.

This sequence joins TRBV5-1 and TRBJ2-3; the match to TRBD2 covers 9 bases. The CDR3 runs to 16 residues. The germline gives CDR1 SGHRS, CDR2 YFSETQ. V shed 0 bases, J shed 3 bases, and the junction held 5 bases outside the gene matches. The CDR3 bases are TGCGCCAGCAGCTTGGGCGGGAGGGCCGATACAGATACGCAGTATTTT. Translation gives CASSLGGRADTDTQYF.

The chain joins TRBV2 to TRBJ2-7; no clear D gene. Trimming pared 4 bases from V and 2 bases from J, leaving 18 bases between. This CDR3 contains 16 residues. From germline, CDR1 is SNHLY and CDR2 FYNNEI. CDR3 in amino acids: CASSVGQALSAYEQYF. The CDR3 nucleotides are TGTGCCAGCAGTGTGGGCCAGGCCCTTTCAGCCTACGAGCAGTACTTC.

The chain couples TRBV6-4 to TRBJ2-7; 12 bases fit TRBD1. The V and J ends lost 2 bases and 0 bases, in that order; junction bases with no gene match: 11. Germline CDR1 MRHNA, CDR2 SNTAGT. The CDR3 contains 19 residues. CDR3 residues: CASSDAPGQGAPGSYEQYV. The CDR3 DNA reads TGTGCCAGCAGTGACGCGCCGGGACAGGGGGCCCCTGGCTCCTACGAGCAGTACGTC.

This chain uses TRBV10-2 with TRBJ1-5; 8 positions match TRBD1. The CDR3 is made up of 15 amino acids. Germline V gene sequence: CDR1 WSHSY, CDR2 SAAADI. The junction had 5 bases not matched to a gene; V was cut back by 2 bases and J by 5 bases. DNA of the CDR3: TGCGCCAGCAGTGAGCCAGACAGGGGTGATCAGCCCCAGCATTTT. It codes for CASSEPDRGDQPQHF.

The J gene is TRBJ1-1, the V gene TRBV3-1 (or the pseudogene TRBV3-2); TRBD1 agrees at 8 bases. V lost 3 bases and J lost 3; bases outside the gene matches: 6. The germline V gene encodes CDR1 LGHDT and CDR2 YNNKEL (reference sequence). This CDR3 spans 15 amino acids. For the CDR3, the DNA is TGTGCCAGCAGCCATCACAGGGGGGAAGACACTGAAGCTTTCTTT. This translates into CASSHHRGEDTEAFF.

The genes are TRBV25-1 and TRBJ2-1, with 9 bases fitting TRBD1. V gave up 6 bases and J gave up 7 bases; unmatched junction bases: 7. The CDR3 covers 14 residues. CDR1 is MGHDK and CDR2 is SYGVNS in the germline V gene. Here the CDR3 DNA reads TGTGCCAGCAGCGGGACAGGGAGAGGGAATGAGCAGTTCTTC. Protein product: CASSGTGRGNEQFF.

The chain couples TRBV5-4 to TRBJ2-1, with 10 bases fitting TRBD2. With 4 bases clipped from V and 1 base from J, the junction kept 5 bases outside the gene matches. Per the germline V gene, CDR1 is SGHNT and CDR2 is YYREEE (reference sequence). The CDR3 consists of 16 residues. The CDR3 is CASSRRTSGSYNEQFF. The CDR3 nucleotides read TGTGCCAGCAGCCGGCGGACTAGCGGTTCCTACAATGAGCAGTTCTTC.

The CDR3 loop is CASSLIAGAYNEQFF. The CDR3 region has the DNA TGTGCCAGCAGCTTAATAGCGGGGGCGTACAATGAGCAGTTCTTC. The J gene is TRBJ2-1, the V gene TRBV7-2; the match to TRBD2 covers 9 bases. V was clipped by 2 bases and J by 4 bases; unmatched bases: 3. This CDR3 spans 15 amino acids. CDR1 is SGHTA and CDR2 is FQGNSA in the germline V gene.

J is TRBJ2-7 and V is TRBV19, with 9 bases identical to TRBD1. This CDR3 has 14 residues. Germline CDR1 is LNHDA and CDR2 is SQIVND (reference sequence). Trimming at V came to 4 bases and at J to 6 bases, leaving 7 bases not matched to a gene. Here the CDR3 DNA reads TGTGCCAGTAGTAACACAGGGGGCCCCTTCGAGCAGTACTTC. It translates to CASSNTGGPFEQYF.